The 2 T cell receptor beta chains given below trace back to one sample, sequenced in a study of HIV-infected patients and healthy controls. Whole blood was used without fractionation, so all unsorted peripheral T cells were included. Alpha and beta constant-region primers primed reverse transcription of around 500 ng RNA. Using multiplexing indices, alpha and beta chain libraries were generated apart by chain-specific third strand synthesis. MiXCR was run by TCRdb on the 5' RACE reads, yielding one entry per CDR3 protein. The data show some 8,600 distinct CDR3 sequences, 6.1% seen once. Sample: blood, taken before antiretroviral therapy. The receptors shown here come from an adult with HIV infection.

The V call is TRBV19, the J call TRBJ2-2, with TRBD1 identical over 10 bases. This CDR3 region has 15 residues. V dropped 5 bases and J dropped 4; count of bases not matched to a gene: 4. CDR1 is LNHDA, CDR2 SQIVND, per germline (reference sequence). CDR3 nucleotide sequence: TGTGCCAGTAGTCCCGGGACAGGGGCCACCGGGGAGCTGTTTTTT. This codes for CASSPGTGATGELFF.

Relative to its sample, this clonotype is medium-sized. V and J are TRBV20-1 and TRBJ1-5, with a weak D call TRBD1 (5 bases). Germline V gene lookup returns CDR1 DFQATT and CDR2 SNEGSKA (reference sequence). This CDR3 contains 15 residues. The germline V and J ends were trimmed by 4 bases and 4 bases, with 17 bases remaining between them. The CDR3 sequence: CSAKDEWGMNQPQHF. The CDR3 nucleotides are TGCAGTGCTAAAGATGAGTGGGGGATGAATCAGCCCCAGCATTTT.